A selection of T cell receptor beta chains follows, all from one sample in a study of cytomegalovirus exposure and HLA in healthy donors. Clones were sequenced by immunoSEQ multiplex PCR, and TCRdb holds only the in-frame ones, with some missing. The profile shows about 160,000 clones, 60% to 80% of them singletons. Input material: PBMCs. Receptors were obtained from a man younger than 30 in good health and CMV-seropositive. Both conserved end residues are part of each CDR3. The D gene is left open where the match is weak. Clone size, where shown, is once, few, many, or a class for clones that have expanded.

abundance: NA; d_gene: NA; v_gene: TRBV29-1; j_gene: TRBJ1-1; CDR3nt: TGCAGCGTTGAATGGGGCAGGGGATCGAACACTGAAGCTTTCTTT; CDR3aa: CSVEWGRGSNTEAFF
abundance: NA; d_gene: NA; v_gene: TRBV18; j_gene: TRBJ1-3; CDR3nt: TGTGCCAGCTCAAACGAAATAGCGTCATCTGGAAACACCATATATTTT; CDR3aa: CASSNEIASSGNTIYF
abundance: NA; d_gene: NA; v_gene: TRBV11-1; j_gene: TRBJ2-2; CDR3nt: TGTGCCAGCAGCCAAACACGAATCGCGAACACCGGGGAGCTGTTTTTT; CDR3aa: CASSQTRIANTGELFF
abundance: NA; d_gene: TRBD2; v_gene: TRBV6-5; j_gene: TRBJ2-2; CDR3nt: TGTGCCAGCAGTTACCGGCGGGAGGGTGGCACCGGGGAGCTGTTTTTT; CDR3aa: CASSYRREGGTGELFF
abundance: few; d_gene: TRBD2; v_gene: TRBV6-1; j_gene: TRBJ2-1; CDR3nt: TGTGCCAGCAGTGAAAGGGGAGGGAAGGAGCAGTTCTTC; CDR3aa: CASSERGGKEQFF
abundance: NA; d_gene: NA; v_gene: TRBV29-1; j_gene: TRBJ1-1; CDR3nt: TGCAGCGTTATGGGGATTGTGGGGGGTGGAAACACTGAAGCTTTCTTT; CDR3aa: CSVMGIVGGGNTEAFF
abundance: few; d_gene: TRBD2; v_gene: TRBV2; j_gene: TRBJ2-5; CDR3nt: TGTGCCAGCAGTGGGGATAGCGGGGGGGCGCGGGAGACCCAGTACTTC; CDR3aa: CASSGDSGGARETQYF
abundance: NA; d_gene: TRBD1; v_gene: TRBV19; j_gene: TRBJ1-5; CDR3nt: TGTGCCAGTAGTATACACAGGGGGGGTAATCAGCCCCAGCATTTT; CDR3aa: CASSIHRGGNQPQHF
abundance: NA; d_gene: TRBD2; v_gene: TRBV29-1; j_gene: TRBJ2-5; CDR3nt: TGCAGCGTTGAGACCGGGGGGGAGACCCAGTACTTC; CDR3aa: CSVETGGETQYF
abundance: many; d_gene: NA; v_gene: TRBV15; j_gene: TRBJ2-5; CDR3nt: TGTGCCACCAGCAGGTCCGGAGGGGGAGGGTATGAGACCCAGTACTTC; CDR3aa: CATSRSGGGGYETQYF
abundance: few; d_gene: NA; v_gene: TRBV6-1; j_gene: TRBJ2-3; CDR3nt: TGTGCCAGCAGTGAAGAAGGGGAAGAAGATACGCAGTATTTT; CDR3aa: CASSEEGEEDTQYF
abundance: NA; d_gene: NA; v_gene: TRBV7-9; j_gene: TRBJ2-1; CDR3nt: TGTGCCAGCAGCTTACTAGTTAGGGAGCAGTTCTTC; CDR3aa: CASSLLVREQFF
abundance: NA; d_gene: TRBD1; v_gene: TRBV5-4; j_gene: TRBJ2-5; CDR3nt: TGTGCCAGCAGCCACGGACAGGGGGGGACCTCCTCACAAGAGACCCAGTACTTC; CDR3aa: CASSHGQGGTSSQETQYF
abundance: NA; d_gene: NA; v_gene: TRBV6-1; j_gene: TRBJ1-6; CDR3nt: TGTGCCAGCAGTGAATTGGGAGGTAGTAATTCACCCCTCCACTTT; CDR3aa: CASSELGGSNSPLHF
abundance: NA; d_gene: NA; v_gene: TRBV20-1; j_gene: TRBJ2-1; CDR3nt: TGCAGTGCTATAGTTTACAATGAGCAGTTCTTC; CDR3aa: CSAIVYNEQFF
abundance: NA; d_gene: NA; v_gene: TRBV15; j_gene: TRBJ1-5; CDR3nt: TGTGCCACCAGCCCGACCTACAGGGGCAATCAGCCCCAGCATTTT; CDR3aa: CATSPTYRGNQPQHF
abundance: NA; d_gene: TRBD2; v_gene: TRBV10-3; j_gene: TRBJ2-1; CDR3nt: TGTGCCATCAGTGAGGGGACTAGCGTGCGTGAGCAGTTCTTC; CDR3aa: CAISEGTSVREQFF
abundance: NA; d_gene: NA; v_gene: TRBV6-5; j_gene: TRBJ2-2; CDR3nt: TGTGCCAGCAGAGAGACATACACCACCGGGGAGCTGTTTTTT; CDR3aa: CASRETYTTGELFF
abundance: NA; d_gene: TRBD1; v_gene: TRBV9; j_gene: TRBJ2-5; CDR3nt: TGTGCCAGCAGCCCTCGGACAGGGGGGGAGACCCAGTACTTC; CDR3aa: CASSPRTGGETQYF
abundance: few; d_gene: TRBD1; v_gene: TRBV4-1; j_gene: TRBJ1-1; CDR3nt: TGCGCCAGCAGCCAAGATCACTCGGGACAGAGAAGGGGCACTGAAGCTTTCTTT; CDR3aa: CASSQDHSGQRRGTEAFF
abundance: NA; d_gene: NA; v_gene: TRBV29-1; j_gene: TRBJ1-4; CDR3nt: TGCAGCGTTGAGATAGAGGGGCGGGGAGAAAAACTGTTTTTT; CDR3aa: CSVEIEGRGEKLFF
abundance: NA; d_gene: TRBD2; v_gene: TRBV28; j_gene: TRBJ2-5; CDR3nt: TGTGCCAGCAGTGTCGGGGGGTTAGAGACCCAGTACTTC; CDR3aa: CASSVGGLETQYF
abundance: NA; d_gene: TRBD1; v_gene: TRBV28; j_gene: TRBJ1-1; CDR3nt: TGTGCCAGCAGCCCCGACAGGGGCACTGAAGCTTTCTTT; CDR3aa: CASSPDRGTEAFF
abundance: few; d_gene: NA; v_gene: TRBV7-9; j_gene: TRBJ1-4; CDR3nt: TGTGCCAGCAGCGTCGACGCGGGCCTAGGAGGTGAAAAACTGTTTTTT; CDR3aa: CASSVDAGLGGEKLFF
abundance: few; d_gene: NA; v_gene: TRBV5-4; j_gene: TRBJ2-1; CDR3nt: TGTGCCAGCAGCTTGGGACAGGCGTTATACAATGAGCAGTTCTTC; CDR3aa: CASSLGQALYNEQFF
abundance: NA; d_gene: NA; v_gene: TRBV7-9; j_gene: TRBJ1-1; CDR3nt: TGTGCCAGCAGTTCCCCGACAAATATGAACACTGAAGCTTTCTTT; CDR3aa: CASSSPTNMNTEAFF
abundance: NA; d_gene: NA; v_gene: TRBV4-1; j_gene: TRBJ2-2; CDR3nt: TGCGCCAGCAGCCAAGAAGCTGAAAACACCGGGGAGCTGTTTTTT; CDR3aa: CASSQEAENTGELFF
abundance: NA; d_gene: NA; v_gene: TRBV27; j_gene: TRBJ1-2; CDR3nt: TGTGCCAGCAGTCCGGGACAACTCTATGGCTACACCTTC; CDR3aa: CASSPGQLYGYTF
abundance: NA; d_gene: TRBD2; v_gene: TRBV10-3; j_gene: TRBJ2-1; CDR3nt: TGTGCCATCAGTGAGGGTGGGAGGGGCAATGAGCAGTTCTTC; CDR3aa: CAISEGGRGNEQFF
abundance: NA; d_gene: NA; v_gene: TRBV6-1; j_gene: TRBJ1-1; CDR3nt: TGTGCCAGCAGTGAAGGGGGGGGGACGGCTTTCTTT; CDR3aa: CASSEGGGTAFF
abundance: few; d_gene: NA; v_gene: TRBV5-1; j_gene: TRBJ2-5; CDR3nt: TGCGCCAGCAGCTTGGGCAGGGGAGAGACCCAGTACTTC; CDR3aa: CASSLGRGETQYF
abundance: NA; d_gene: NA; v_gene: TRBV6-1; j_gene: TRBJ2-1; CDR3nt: TGTGCCAGCAGTGTAGGGGTGGGGGGAGTAAGCAATGAGCAGTTCTTC; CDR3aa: CASSVGVGGVSNEQFF
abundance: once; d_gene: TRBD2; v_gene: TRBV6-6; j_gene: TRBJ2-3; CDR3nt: TGTGCCAGCAGTTACTCACTAGCGGGGAGCACAGATACGCAGTATTTT; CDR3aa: CASSYSLAGSTDTQYF
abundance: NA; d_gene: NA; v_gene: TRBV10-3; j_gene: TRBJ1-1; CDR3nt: TGTGCCATCAGTGAGCCGGGATCCGGAACATCTGAAGCTTTCTTT; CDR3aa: CAISEPGSGTSEAFF
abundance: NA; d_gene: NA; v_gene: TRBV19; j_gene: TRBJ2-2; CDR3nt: TGTGCCAGTAGTCGGCGGGAGAACACCGGGGAGCTGTTTTTT; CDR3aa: CASSRRENTGELFF
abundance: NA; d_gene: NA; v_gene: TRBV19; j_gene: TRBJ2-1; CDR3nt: TGTGCCAGTAGTGGGTATGGGACTGTCGACAATGAGCAGTTCTTC; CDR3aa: CASSGYGTVDNEQFF
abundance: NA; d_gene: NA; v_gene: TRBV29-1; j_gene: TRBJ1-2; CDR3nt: TGCAGCGTCCGGGTTACAGGAGACTATGGCTACACCTTC; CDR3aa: CSVRVTGDYGYTF
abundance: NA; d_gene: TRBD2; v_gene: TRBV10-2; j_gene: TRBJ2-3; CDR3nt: TGCGCCAGCAGTTCTGGGACTAGCGGGCTCACAGATACGCAGTATTTT; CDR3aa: CASSSGTSGLTDTQYF
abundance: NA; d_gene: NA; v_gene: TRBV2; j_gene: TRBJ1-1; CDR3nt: TGTGCCAGCAGTGAGCGAATAAACACTGAAGCTTTCTTT; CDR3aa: CASSERINTEAFF
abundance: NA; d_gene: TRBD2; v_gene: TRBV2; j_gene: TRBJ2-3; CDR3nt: TGTGCCAGCAAACCACTAGCGGGAGCGCTCAATACGCAGTATTTT; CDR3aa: CASKPLAGALNTQYF
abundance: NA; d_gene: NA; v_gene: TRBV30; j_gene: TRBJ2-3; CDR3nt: TGTGCCTGGACGGTCGGGGGAACAGATACGCAGTATTTT; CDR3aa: CAWTVGGTDTQYF
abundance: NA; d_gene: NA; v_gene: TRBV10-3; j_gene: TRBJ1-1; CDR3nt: TGTGCCATCCGTACAGCTCCTTCTGAAGCTTTCTTT; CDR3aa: CAIRTAPSEAFF